In this sample, the clone carrying this T cell receptor beta chain turned up a few times. Using immunoSEQ multiplex PCR, the repertoire was profiled, and TCRdb retains in-frame clones only, with some absent. The sample lists more than 7,500 clones; roughly 57% were seen once. The data derive from a study of T cells in narcolepsy. The clonotype comes from a human donor with narcolepsy. The sample consisted of CD45RA- memory CD8+ T cells from PBMCs.

The DNA for the CDR3 is TGTGCCACCAGCAGGGAGGACAGGGTTTTTGTTGGCTACACCTTC. It is translated as CATSREDRVFVGYTF. The rearrangement uses TRBV15 and TRBJ1-2; 8 nucleotides align to TRBD1. The CDR3 loop spans 15 amino acids. Germline V gene data show CDR1 as LNHNV and CDR2 as YYDKDF (reference sequence). The ends lost 3 bases at V and 7 bases at J; junction bases unmatched: 10.